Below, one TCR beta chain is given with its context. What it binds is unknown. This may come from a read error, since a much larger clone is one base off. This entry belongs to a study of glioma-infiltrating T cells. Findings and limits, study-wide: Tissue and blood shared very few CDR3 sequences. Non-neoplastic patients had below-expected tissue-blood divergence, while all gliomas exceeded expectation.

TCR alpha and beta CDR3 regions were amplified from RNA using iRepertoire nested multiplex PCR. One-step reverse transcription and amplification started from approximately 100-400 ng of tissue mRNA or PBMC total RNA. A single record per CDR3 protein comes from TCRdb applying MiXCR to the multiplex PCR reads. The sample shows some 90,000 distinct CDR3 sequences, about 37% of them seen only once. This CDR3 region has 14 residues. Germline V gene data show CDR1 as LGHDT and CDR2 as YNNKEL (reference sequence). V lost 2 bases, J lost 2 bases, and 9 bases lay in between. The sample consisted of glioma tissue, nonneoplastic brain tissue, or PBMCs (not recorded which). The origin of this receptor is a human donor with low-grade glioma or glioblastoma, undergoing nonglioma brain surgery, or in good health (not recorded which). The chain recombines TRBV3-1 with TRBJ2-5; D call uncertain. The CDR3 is CASSQSREQETQYF. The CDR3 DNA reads TGTGCCAGCAGCCAATCAAGGGAACAAGAGACCCAGTACTTC.